This TCR beta chain came from a study of cytomegalovirus exposure and HLA in healthy donors. General study results and limits: Analysis was carried out at a later point, and it linked a missense DCLRE1C variant to TCR beta V- and J-gene trimming.

The germline V gene encodes CDR1 GTSNPN and CDR2 SVGIG (reference sequence). V lost 3 bases and J lost 4, with 9 bases in between. The CDR3 is 12 residues long. As to this clone: Its antigen is as yet unknown.

PCR employed 60 Vbeta and 13 Jbeta primers. Profiling relied on immunoSEQ multiplex PCR, and the TCRdb table lists in-frame clones only, not all of them. The sample has roughly 150,000 clones, around four fifths seen once. The chain uses TRBV30 and TRBJ2-5; TRBD2 is a possible D gene (6 bases). This sequence originates from a young woman in good health and CMV-seronegative. Material: PBMCs. The CDR3 is CAWSAGRETQYF. The CDR3 bases are TGTGCCTGGAGCGCGGGACGAGAGACCCAGTACTTC.